Each of the 22 T cell receptor beta chains below was sequenced from the same sample in a study of Ad26.COV2.S vaccination and SARS-CoV-2 variants. Using immunoSEQ multiplex PCR, the repertoire was profiled, and TCRdb retains in-frame clones only, with some absent. The sample lists 350,000 to 450,000 clones, about nine tenths seen once, with roughly 3.6% in the top ten. Specified treatment: some 20 received Ad26.COV2.S at low or high dose, single or two shots; several received placebo; per-sample allocation not given. Samples were taken on day 63 after the first vaccine or placebo injection. Sequencing used peripheral blood, obtained in a trial of Ad26.COV2.S vaccine versus placebo. These receptors came from a person aged 18-60 years who received the Ad26.COV2.S COVID-19 vaccine or a placebo.

The V and J genes are TRBV4-1 and TRBJ2-7; D is tentatively TRBD1 or TRBD2 (5 bases each). The CDR3 consists of 16 residues. CDR1 and CDR2 (germline): MGHRA, YSYEKL. The ends were cut back, 4 bases at V and 4 bases at J, with 20 bases in the middle. CDR3 protein: CASSRDDGTGHYEQYF. In DNA, the CDR3 is TGCGCCAGCAGCCGAGACGACGGGACGGGCCATTACGAGCAGTACTTC.

The chain employs TRBV5-1 and TRBJ2-2; D call uncertain. Trimming left V 5 bases short and J 7 bases short, with 6 bases between. This CDR3 is built from 11 residues. Per the germline V gene, CDR1 is SGHRS and CDR2 is YFSETQ. DNA for the CDR3: TGCGCCAGCAGGACGGGCGGGGAGCTGTTTTTT. This codes for CASRTGGELFF.

This chain links TRBV9 with TRBJ2-3, with D possibly being TRBD1 (5 bases). Trimming removed 0 bases from V and 1 base from J, with 6 bases in between. Germline V gene sequence: CDR1 SGDLS, CDR2 YYNGEE. This CDR3 contains 14 residues. CDR3: CASSVVQGTDTQYF. Here the CDR3 DNA reads TGTGCCAGCAGCGTAGTACAGGGCACAGATACGCAGTATTTT.

The chain combines TRBV19 with TRBJ2-3; 8 bases are a match to TRBD1. Per the germline V gene, CDR1 is LNHDA and CDR2 is SQIVND (reference sequence). The CDR3 sequence is 13 residues long. V was pared by 4 bases and J by 5 bases, with 2 bases of the junction left unmatched. The CDR3 loop reads CASSTTGVDTQYF. The CDR3 nucleotides are TGTGCCAGTAGTACGACAGGGGTAGATACGCAGTATTTT. Looking up the rest from reference TRBV19 and TRBJ2-3 gives the full variable domain: DGGITQSPKYLFRKEGQNVTLSCEQNLNHDAMYWYRQDPGQGLRLIYYSQIVNDFQKGDIAEGYSVSREKKESFPLTVTSAQKNPTAFYLCASSTTGVDTQYFGPGTRLTVL.

The chain employs TRBV12-5 and TRBJ2-5; a possible D gene is TRBD2 (5 bases). Germline CDR1 is LGHNT and CDR2 is FRNRAP. Trimming shortened V by 5 bases and J by 5 bases, and 12 bases separated the two germline ends. This CDR3 region has 13 residues. The CDR3 sequence is CASGPRGGETQYF. The CDR3 DNA reads as TGTGCTAGTGGTCCCCGGGGTGGGGAGACCCAGTACTTC. Together with reference TRBV12-5 and TRBJ2-5, the CDR3 gives the full variable domain: DARVTQTPRHKVTEMGQEVTMRCQPILGHNTVFWYRQTMMQGLELLAYFRNRAPLDDSGMPKDRFSAEMPDATLATLKIQPSEPRDSAVYFCASGPRGGETQYFGPGTRLLVL.

The chain links TRBV13 to TRBJ2-7, with 11 bases lining up with TRBD2. Germline V gene data show CDR1 as PRHDT and CDR2 as FYEKMQ (reference sequence). Trimming took 5 bases from V and 3 from J; bases not matched to a gene: 3. This CDR3 has 14 residues. The CDR3 coding sequence is TGTGCCAGCAGCCGCGGGACTAGCGGCTACGAGCAGTACTTC. This sequence encodes CASSRGTSGYEQYF.

This chain uses TRBV7-9 with TRBJ1-2; D gene unclear. In germline, CDR1 is SEHNR, CDR2 FQNEAQ (reference sequence). V shed 1 base and J shed 8 bases, with 5 bases lying between them. This CDR3 region has 11 residues. The CDR3 sequence: CASSLGRGYTF. The CDR3 DNA reads TGTGCCAGCAGCTTAGGACGAGGCTACACCTTC.

This sequence joins TRBV15 and TRBJ2-5, with a tentative D call TRBD1 (6 bases). Trimming pared 0 bases from V and 4 bases from J, leaving 12 bases between. The CDR3 runs to 15 residues. From germline, CDR1 is LNHNV and CDR2 YYDKDF (reference sequence). CDR3 protein: CATSRDGQRGETQYF. The CDR3 DNA reads as TGTGCCACCAGCAGAGACGGACAGAGGGGAGAGACCCAGTACTTC.

This clone was seen only a few times. The chain combines TRBV7-3 with TRBJ1-2; no reliable D call. V was pared by 5 bases and J by 4 bases, with 8 bases between. CDR1 and CDR2 (germline): SGHTA, FQGTGA. The CDR3 covers 12 residues. The CDR3 sequence: CASSLTGYGYTF. The CDR3 DNA reads as TGTGCCAGCAGCCTTACGGGCTATGGCTACACCTTC. The whole variable domain, filled in from reference TRBV7-3 and TRBJ1-2, reads GAGVSQTPSNKVTEKGKYVELRCDPISGHTALYWYRQSLGQGPEFLIYFQGTGAADDSGLPNDRFFAVRPEGSVSTLKIQRTERGDSAVYLCASSLTGYGYTFGSGTRLTVV.

This chain connects TRBV9 to TRBJ2-2, with TRBD2 identical over 10 bases. The CDR3 loop spans 21 amino acids. The V gene end was trimmed by 3 bases and the J gene end by 5 bases; junction bases not matched to a gene: 22. Germline V CDR1 and CDR2: SGDLS, YYNGEE. This CDR3 is CASSEYGQGAASGGETGELFF. The CDR3 DNA is TGTGCCAGCAGCGAGTACGGACAGGGCGCGGCTAGCGGGGGTGAAACCGGGGAGCTGTTTTTT.

The rearrangement joins TRBV11-3 to TRBJ2-2; TRBD2 matches 8 bases. Germline assignment: CDR1 SGHNT and CDR2 YENEEA. The CDR3 runs 18 residues. V dropped 5 bases and J dropped 1; count of bases not matched to a gene: 12. CDR3: CASSLQGLAGQNTGELFF. CDR3 DNA sequence: TGTGCCAGCAGCCTCCAGGGGCTAGCGGGCCAGAACACCGGGGAGCTGTTTTTT.

The chain carries TRBV7-3 and TRBJ1-6, with 7 nucleotides matching TRBD1. The CDR3 has 14 residues. CDR1 SGHTA and CDR2 FQGTGA come from the germline V gene. V lost 5 bases, J lost 6 bases, and 4 bases stayed unmatched. The CDR3 DNA follows: TGTGCCAGCAGCGAAGGGGGCCCTAATTCACCCCTCCACTTT. Its protein is CASSEGGPNSPLHF.

The rearrangement uses TRBV9 and TRBJ1-1, with unresolved D. The CDR3 is 17 amino acids. CDR1 SGDLS and CDR2 YYNGEE come from the germline V gene. V dropped 2 bases and J dropped 1 base, with 18 bases sitting between them. The CDR3 region has the DNA TGTGCCAGCAGCGTCATAAACATAGGGAGGGCGAACACTGAAGCTTTCTTT. Translation: CASSVINIGRANTEAFF.

The V gene is TRBV6-5, the J gene TRBJ2-5; 7 bases map to TRBD2. Germline CDR1 reads MNHEY; CDR2 reads SVGAGI. The trim removed 10 bases at V and 4 bases at J, leaving 12 bases unmatched. This CDR3 contains 14 residues. CDR3 sequence (DNA): TGTGCCATTTCCCGGGGGGAAGGGAGAGAGACCCAGTACTTC. Its protein product is CAISRGEGRETQYF.

This clone came up once. The chain is built from TRBV19 and TRBJ1-2; no firm D call. Trimming shortened V by 0 bases and J by 8 bases, and 16 bases separated the two germline ends. Germline V lookup: CDR1 LNHDA, CDR2 SQIVND (reference sequence). CDR3 length: 15 amino acids. CDR3 region: CASSIDRAALRGYTF. DNA for the CDR3: TGTGCCAGTAGTATAGATCGCGCCGCCCTTAGGGGCTACACCTTC.

The CDR3, as DNA: TGCGCCAGCAGCTTGGCCCCGGGGATGAACACTGAAGCTTTCTTT. The encoded protein is CASSLAPGMNTEAFF. This chain links TRBV5-1 with TRBJ1-1; D is unresolved. The V gene lost 0 bases and the J gene lost 0 bases, with 9 bases spanning the gap. Per germline, CDR1 SGHRS and CDR2 YFSETQ. This CDR3 spans 15 amino acids.

The chain is built from TRBV7-2 and TRBJ1-1, with D unresolved. CDR1 SGHTA and CDR2 FQGNSA come from the germline V gene. Trimming removed 1 base at V and 0 bases at J, with 9 bases between. This CDR3 contains 15 residues. CDR3 sequence: CASSLGSRMNTEAFF. CDR3 sequence (DNA): TGTGCCAGCAGCTTAGGGTCCAGGATGAACACTGAAGCTTTCTTT. The full variable domain, rest sourced from reference TRBV7-2 and TRBJ1-1, is GAGVSQSPSNKVTEKGKDVELRCDPISGHTALYWYRQSLGQGLEFLIYFQGNSAPDKSGLPSDRFSAERTGGSVSTLTIQRTQQEDSAVYLCASSLGSRMNTEAFFGQGTRLTVV.

The chain joins TRBV4-1 to TRBJ2-7, with D perhaps TRBD1 (6 bases). Trimming removed 1 base at V and 3 bases at J, with 19 bases between. Per the germline V gene, CDR1 is MGHRA and CDR2 is YSYEKL. The CDR3 totals 17 residues. The CDR3, as DNA: TGCGCCAGCAGCCAAGCCCCTTCGGTACAGGGAGACTACGAGCAGTACTTC. Protein product: CASSQAPSVQGDYEQYF.

The chain links TRBV20-1 to TRBJ2-3; TRBD2 matches 7 bases. J was trimmed by 1 base and V by 5 bases; bases with no gene match: 3. The CDR3 totals 13 residues. The germline V gene encodes CDR1 DFQATT and CDR2 SNEGSKA (reference sequence). CDR3 protein: CSARGGGTDTQYF. In DNA form, the CDR3 reads TGCAGTGCTCGTGGGGGGGGCACAGATACGCAGTATTTT.

The V gene is TRBV6-2 or TRBV6-3, the J gene TRBJ2-1, with D possibly being TRBD2 (5 bases). CDR1 is MNHEY, CDR2 SVGEGT, per germline. The ends were cut back, 2 bases at V and 2 bases at J, with 13 bases in the middle. The CDR3 loop spans 16 amino acids. The CDR3 bases are TGTGCCAGCAGTTACGAGGGAGCAAGGGCCTACAATGAGCAGTTCTTC. It codes for CASSYEGARAYNEQFF.

V is TRBV6-2 or TRBV6-3 and J is TRBJ2-2, with TRBD1 identical over 8 bases. The CDR3 is made up of 14 amino acids. From germline, CDR1 is MNHEY and CDR2 SVGEGT. The ends lost 5 bases at V and 6 bases at J; junction bases unmatched: 5. The CDR3 spells CASSQDRVAGELFF. The CDR3 DNA reads as TGTGCCAGCAGTCAGGACAGGGTCGCCGGGGAGCTGTTTTTT.

The rearrangement joins TRBV3-1 (or the pseudogene TRBV3-2) to TRBJ2-1, with 9 nucleotides matching TRBD2. This CDR3 is 20 amino acids long. The germline V gene has CDR1 LGHDT and CDR2 YNNKEL (reference sequence). V dropped 4 bases and J dropped 5; count of bases not matched to a gene: 21. The CDR3 sequence is CASSPPLRGSGGTLHNEQFF. The CDR3, as DNA: TGTGCCAGCAGCCCCCCCCTGCGCGGAAGCGGGGGGACCTTGCACAATGAGCAGTTCTTC.